The clone carrying this T cell receptor (beta chain) showed up just a few times. What it binds is not known. These data belong to a study of T-cell reconstitution after alpha-beta-depleted transplantation in children. General study points: When one year had passed after transplant, most T-cell counts and diversity came from newly produced T cells. There were some patients whose high TCRbeta diversity at day 60 came from surviving recipient T cells and thymic progenitors.

The germline V gene encodes CDR1 WNHNN and CDR2 SYGVQD (reference sequence). This CDR3 has 13 amino acids. With V trimmed by 5 bases and J by 5 bases, 5 bases remained unmatched. It was with unique molecular identifiers that the TCRbeta library was prepared. Each CDR3 protein is one row after TCRdb ran MiXCR on the PCR reads. The repertoire holds 600,000 to 800,000 distinct CDR3 sequences, with around 12% as singletons. The V call is TRBV10-1, the J call TRBJ1-1; TRBD1 agrees at 7 bases. The sequence derives from a girl under 10 years old with congenital amegakaryocytic thrombocytopenia, due to receive a stem cell transplant. Sequenced here: PBMCs, sampled before TCRalphabeta/CD19-depleted stem cell transplant. The CDR3 DNA reads as TGCGCCAGCAGTACTACAGGGGTGACTGAAGCTTTCTTT. Protein sequence: CASSTTGVTEAFF.